Sequencing of this TCR beta chain was carried out in a study of cytomegalovirus exposure and HLA in healthy donors. The PCR ran on 60 Vbeta and 13 Jbeta primers. Libraries were prepared by immunoSEQ multiplex PCR; TCRdb keeps only in-frame clonotypes and omits some of them. The table includes around 99,000 clones, approximately 84% detected once. This clone came up a few times. This TCR was recovered from a young man in good health and CMV-seronegative. Sequencing was performed on PBMCs.

The CDR3 nucleotides are TGTGCCAGCAGCGCTTCCGTCCCTCCCGAGCAGTACTTC. It codes for CASSASVPPEQYF. The chain uses TRBV5-4 and TRBJ2-5; no clear D gene. Near its end, the DNA agrees better with TRBJ2-7, so the J call may be wrong. The CDR3 extends over 13 amino acids. Germline CDR1 reads SGHNT; CDR2 reads YYREEE (reference sequence).